These T cell receptor beta chains were read from a single sample in a study of cytomegalovirus exposure and HLA in healthy donors. This table comes from immunoSEQ multiplex PCR, and its TCRdb copy is limited to in-frame clones, with some not included. The sample has 55,000 to 80,000 clones, 75% seen once. The sequencing sample was made of PBMCs. Source of these receptors: a woman between 35 and 50 years old in good health and CMV-seropositive. CDR3s include the opening cysteine and the closing phenylalanine or tryptophan. Each record gives: V gene, J gene, D gene, clone size, CDR3 protein, CDR3 DNA. A D gene is named only where the DNA matches it firmly. Part of the rows lack a size; the others show once, few, many or a class for expanded clones.

V gene: TRBV30
J gene: TRBJ2-2
D gene: -
clone size: few
CDR3 protein: CACNLLRGSGELFF
CDR3 DNA: TGTGCCTGCAATCTCCTCCGGGGAAGCGGGGAGCTGTTTTTT

V gene: TRBV5-1
J gene: TRBJ2-7
D gene: TRBD1
clone size: -
CDR3 protein: CASSEFGQGYEQYF
CDR3 DNA: TGCGCCAGCAGCGAATTCGGACAGGGCTACGAGCAGTACTTC

V gene: TRBV5-6
J gene: TRBJ1-5
D gene: -
clone size: -
CDR3 protein: CASSLGDYPQHF
CDR3 DNA: TGTGCCAGCAGCTTGGGGGACTATCCCCAGCATTTT

V gene: TRBV19
J gene: TRBJ2-6
D gene: -
clone size: -
CDR3 protein: CASIDTGGDNVLTF
CDR3 DNA: TGTGCCAGTATAGATACCGGCGGAGACAACGTCCTGACTTTC

V gene: TRBV19
J gene: TRBJ2-7
D gene: -
clone size: -
CDR3 protein: CASSIEAGARYEQYF
CDR3 DNA: TGTGCCAGTAGTATAGAGGCAGGGGCCCGCTACGAGCAGTACTTC

V gene: TRBV19
J gene: TRBJ2-1
D gene: -
clone size: once
CDR3 protein: CASSMVAVNNEQFF
CDR3 DNA: TGTGCCAGTAGCATGGTAGCGGTAAACAATGAGCAGTTCTTC

V gene: TRBV7-9
J gene: TRBJ2-1
D gene: -
clone size: -
CDR3 protein: CASSLAGTTNEQFF
CDR3 DNA: TGTGCCAGCAGTCTCGCCGGGACAACCAATGAGCAGTTCTTC

V gene: TRBV7-2
J gene: TRBJ1-4
D gene: TRBD1
clone size: -
CDR3 protein: CASSFLRGQGTNEKLFF
CDR3 DNA: TGTGCCAGCAGCTTTTTAAGGGGGCAGGGCACTAATGAAAAACTGTTTTTT

V gene: TRBV4-1
J gene: TRBJ1-3
D gene: -
clone size: -
CDR3 protein: CASSQEGLQGNTIYF
CDR3 DNA: TGCGCCAGCAGCCAGGAGGGGCTACAGGGAAACACCATATATTTT

V gene: TRBV27
J gene: TRBJ2-4
D gene: -
clone size: -
CDR3 protein: CASSSIENIQYF
CDR3 DNA: TGTGCCAGCAGTTCCATTGAAAACATTCAGTACTTC

V gene: TRBV5-4
J gene: TRBJ2-2
D gene: -
clone size: -
CDR3 protein: CASIQGNTGELFF
CDR3 DNA: TGTGCCAGCATACAGGGGAACACCGGGGAGCTGTTTTTT

V gene: TRBV6-4
J gene: TRBJ1-2
D gene: -
clone size: -
CDR3 protein: CASSALRGASVKSYTF
CDR3 DNA: TGTGCCAGCAGTGCTCTCCGAGGTGCCAGTGTGAAGAGCTACACCTTC

V gene: TRBV7-2
J gene: TRBJ2-3
D gene: TRBD2
clone size: -
CDR3 protein: CASSLGGASGRDTQYF
CDR3 DNA: TGTGCCAGCTCCCTCGGGGGGGCCAGCGGGAGGGATACGCAGTATTTT

V gene: TRBV4-3
J gene: TRBJ1-4
D gene: TRBD1
clone size: few
CDR3 protein: CASSQDVRGPTNEKLFF
CDR3 DNA: TGCGCCAGCAGCCAAGATGTGAGGGGGCCAACTAATGAAAAACTGTTTTTT

V gene: TRBV5-1
J gene: TRBJ1-4
D gene: TRBD1
clone size: -
CDR3 protein: CASPAGTARGETNEKLFF
CDR3 DNA: TGCGCCAGCCCGGCCGGGACAGCAAGAGGTGAGACTAATGAAAAACTGTTTTTT

V gene: TRBV2
J gene: TRBJ2-3
D gene: TRBD2
clone size: -
CDR3 protein: CASSLAGDQISTDTQYF
CDR3 DNA: TGTGCCAGTTCACTAGCGGGGGATCAAATAAGCACAGATACGCAGTATTTT

V gene: TRBV6-1
J gene: TRBJ1-1
D gene: TRBD1
clone size: few
CDR3 protein: CASSEVFGQGYTEAFF
CDR3 DNA: TGTGCCAGCAGTGAAGTCTTCGGACAGGGGTACACTGAAGCTTTCTTT

V gene: TRBV10-3
J gene: TRBJ1-1
D gene: -
clone size: few
CDR3 protein: CAISESPETEAFF
CDR3 DNA: TGTGCCATCAGTGAGTCCCCCGAGACTGAAGCTTTCTTT

V gene: TRBV11-1
J gene: TRBJ2-5
D gene: -
clone size: -
CDR3 protein: CASSLGVRETQYF
CDR3 DNA: TGTGCCAGCAGCTTGGGCGTCAGGGAGACCCAGTACTTC

V gene: TRBV7-9
J gene: TRBJ1-4
D gene: -
clone size: -
CDR3 protein: CASSLENPGVEKLFF
CDR3 DNA: TGTGCCAGCAGCTTAGAGAACCCGGGGGTTGAAAAACTGTTTTTT

V gene: TRBV15
J gene: TRBJ2-7
D gene: TRBD1
clone size: -
CDR3 protein: CATGSGTGAHEQYF
CDR3 DNA: TGTGCCACCGGTTCCGGGACAGGGGCACACGAGCAGTACTTC

V gene: TRBV19
J gene: TRBJ1-5
D gene: TRBD1
clone size: -
CDR3 protein: CASSSRGQASNQPQHF
CDR3 DNA: TGTGCCAGTAGTTCGAGGGGACAGGCGAGCAATCAGCCCCAGCATTTT

V gene: TRBV6-1
J gene: TRBJ2-3
D gene: TRBD2
clone size: few
CDR3 protein: CASSELRTSGGTDTQYF
CDR3 DNA: TGTGCCAGCAGTGAGCTAAGAACTAGCGGAGGCACAGATACGCAGTATTTT

V gene: TRBV19
J gene: TRBJ2-1
D gene: -
clone size: -
CDR3 protein: CASTEGRLYNEQFF
CDR3 DNA: TGTGCCAGTACCGAGGGCCGGTTGTACAATGAGCAGTTCTTC

V gene: TRBV7-9
J gene: TRBJ1-2
D gene: TRBD1
clone size: -
CDR3 protein: CASTETGGIDYGYTF
CDR3 DNA: TGTGCCAGCACCGAAACAGGGGGCATTGACTATGGCTACACCTTC

V gene: TRBV7-6
J gene: TRBJ2-7
D gene: TRBD1
clone size: few
CDR3 protein: CASSSGTGGNEQYF
CDR3 DNA: TGTGCCAGCAGCTCCGGGACAGGGGGCAACGAGCAGTACTTC

V gene: TRBV21-1
J gene: TRBJ2-6
D gene: -
clone size: -
CDR3 protein: CASSKGGFSGANVLTF
CDR3 DNA: TGTGCCAGCAGCAAGGGAGGGTTCTCTGGGGCCAACGTCCTGACTTTC

V gene: TRBV7-2
J gene: TRBJ2-7
D gene: TRBD2
clone size: -
CDR3 protein: CASSLGRLAGGHYEQYF
CDR3 DNA: TGTGCCAGCAGCTTAGGGAGACTAGCGGGGGGGCACTACGAGCAGTACTTC

V gene: TRBV7-9
J gene: TRBJ2-1
D gene: -
clone size: -
CDR3 protein: CASSLLPGPTHLF
CDR3 DNA: TGTGCCAGCAGCTTACTCCCCGGCCCGACACATCTCTTC

V gene: TRBV10-3
J gene: TRBJ1-5
D gene: TRBD1
clone size: -
CDR3 protein: CAISESKGASNQPQHF
CDR3 DNA: TGTGCCATCAGTGAGTCGAAGGGGGCGAGCAATCAGCCCCAGCATTTT

V gene: TRBV11-2
J gene: TRBJ1-3
D gene: -
clone size: -
CDR3 protein: CASSQQGSGNTIYF
CDR3 DNA: TGTGCCAGCAGCCAACAGGGTTCTGGAAACACCATATATTTT

V gene: TRBV6-5
J gene: TRBJ1-6
D gene: TRBD1
clone size: -
CDR3 protein: CASSLDRGNSPLHF
CDR3 DNA: TGTGCCAGCAGCCTGGACAGGGGTAATTCACCCCTCCACTTT

V gene: TRBV7-9
J gene: TRBJ1-5
D gene: -
clone size: -
CDR3 protein: CASSSSTNQPQHF
CDR3 DNA: TGTGCCAGCAGCTCTAGTACGAATCAGCCCCAGCATTTT

V gene: TRBV30
J gene: TRBJ2-1
D gene: -
clone size: -
CDR3 protein: CAQIQGSNNEQFF
CDR3 DNA: TGTGCCCAGATACAGGGTTCTAATAATGAGCAGTTCTTC

V gene: TRBV7-9
J gene: TRBJ2-1
D gene: TRBD2
clone size: -
CDR3 protein: CASSPLASGGLLHNEQFF
CDR3 DNA: TGTGCCAGCAGCCCGCTTGCTAGCGGGGGGCTGCTTCACAATGAGCAGTTCTTC

V gene: TRBV2
J gene: TRBJ1-4
D gene: -
clone size: -
CDR3 protein: CASRKKQGPSTTNEKLFF
CDR3 DNA: TGTGCCAGCAGGAAAAAACAGGGACCGAGTACAACTAATGAAAAACTGTTTTTT

V gene: TRBV4-1
J gene: TRBJ2-7
D gene: -
clone size: -
CDR3 protein: CASSQEDRTYYEQYF
CDR3 DNA: TGCGCCAGCAGCCAAGAAGACAGGACTTACTACGAGCAGTACTTC

V gene: TRBV23-1
J gene: TRBJ2-2
D gene: TRBD2
clone size: once
CDR3 protein: CAINSGGAGTGELFF
CDR3 DNA: TGCGCCATCAATAGCGGGGGGGCCGGTACCGGGGAGCTGTTTTTT

V gene: TRBV6-5
J gene: TRBJ2-1
D gene: -
clone size: -
CDR3 protein: CASSPSVSSYNEQFF
CDR3 DNA: TGTGCCAGCAGCCCCAGCGTGAGCTCCTACAATGAGCAGTTCTTC

V gene: TRBV6-1
J gene: TRBJ2-3
D gene: TRBD1
clone size: -
CDR3 protein: CASSGFDRGMDTQYF
CDR3 DNA: TGTGCCAGCAGTGGTTTTGACAGGGGTATGGATACGCAGTATTTT

V gene: TRBV5-4
J gene: TRBJ2-3
D gene: TRBD1
clone size: -
CDR3 protein: CASSGFGAGGRDTQYF
CDR3 DNA: TGTGCCAGCAGCGGTTTTGGAGCAGGGGGTCGAGATACGCAGTATTTT

V gene: TRBV29-1
J gene: TRBJ1-1
D gene: -
clone size: -
CDR3 protein: CSGYRSSEAFF
CDR3 DNA: TGCAGCGGCTACAGGAGTTCTGAAGCTTTCTTT

V gene: TRBV6-1
J gene: TRBJ1-2
D gene: -
clone size: -
CDR3 protein: CASSPGGRVYGYTF
CDR3 DNA: TGTGCCAGCTCCCCTGGCGGGCGGGTCTATGGCTACACCTTC

V gene: TRBV18
J gene: TRBJ1-4
D gene: -
clone size: once
CDR3 protein: CASSPQASGNEKLFF
CDR3 DNA: TGTGCCAGCTCACCACAGGCGTCGGGTAATGAAAAACTGTTTTTT